This T cell receptor beta chain was obtained from a study of T cell responses to AZD1222 COVID-19 vaccine listed by TCRdb under 2021. Concerning the study at large: AZD1222 recipients with second doses at about 4 weeks or about 12 weeks were pooled, because spike-specific TCR depth and breadth did not differ between schedules. A total of 230 or so trial participants underwent TCR sequencing, of whom 200 to 220 received two doses of AZD1222 and some 25 received two doses of the MenACWY control vaccine. Trial participants were enrolled into age subgroups of 18-55, 56-69 and 70-plus years, which contained around 150, 29 and 61 TCR-sequenced participants, respectively. Study-wide findings and limitations: Reportedly, close to half of the unique spike-specific TCRs recognized epitopes lying outside the regions that are mutated in the B.1.351 and B.1.1.7 variants. In the small 56-69-year group, the increase in depth fell short of significance, most likely because of low power. CD4 TCRs associated with the vaccine covered the entire spike protein, and the dominant responses were in regions 160-218 and 743-854. Only 5 to 7 AZD1222 recipients were SARS-CoV-2 seropositive at baseline, limiting conclusions about previously exposed vaccinees. Because no day 14 peak-response samples were available, repertoires were characterized only after the peak T cell response. Most participants were white British and females outnumbered males, and the authors suggested that clonal diversity may have been underestimated. After two AZD1222 doses, both the breadth and the depth of spike-specific TCRs were significantly higher than at day 0 and than in MenACWY recipients.

CDR3 length: 14 amino acids, cysteine to phenylalanine. The sequence is cut down to CDR3 DNA, 42 bases in frame from base 1. Trimming removed 1 base from V and 4 bases from J; the gene matches leave 0 bases unexplained. The germline V gene (reference sequence) gives CDR1 as LGHDT and CDR2 as YNNKEL. A remark on this clone: What this receptor recognizes is not known. Base qualities are not recorded, but no much larger clone differs from it by a single base.

The sample's time point label, decoded: baseline before first vaccination. Samples from vaccinated people were obtained from the UK trials COV001 and COV002, which included a single-blind randomized controlled phase 2/3 trial of AZD1222 (ChAdOx1 nCoV-19) in healthy adults. For TCRbeta chain sequencing, PBMC samples were collected from trial participants at day 0 and at day 28 after the second dose. The CDR3 regions of human TCRbeta chains were analyzed by immunosequencing. Under the source paper's analysis protocol: TCRs in the repertoires were matched against a reference library of SARS-CoV-2-specific TCRs that had been generated with the MIRA antigen-specificity platform. Breadth was defined as the fraction of unique TCRs that were SARS-CoV-2-associated. Depth was defined as the fraction of total T cells that were SARS-CoV-2-associated. Each spike-specific TCR was assigned to its reactive spike region and to a CD4 or CD8 class using the MIRA data. Log10-transformed breadth and depth values were compared by one-way ANOVA with Sidak's multiple comparisons tests. TCRdb limited this immuneACCESS table to in-frame rearrangements with V and J called. A share of clones is missing; checked studies link under half to unresolved V genes, and the rest is unexplained. V, J and clone size reflect that table, while D and trimming were determined from the DNA. The sample table shows tens of thousands of clones, and about nine tenths are seen once. Roughly 10% of the sample is taken by the ten largest.

The origin of this receptor is an adult in good health. In this chain, TRBV3-1 (or the pseudogene TRBV3-2) is recombined with TRBJ2-3, with 9 central nucleotides matching TRBD1. The sequencing here drew on peripheral blood, taken on day 0 of AZD1222 vaccination. Read as DNA, the sequence is TGTGCCAGCAGCCAAGGGACAGGGGCAGATACGCAGTATTTT. Its product reads: CASSQGTGADTQYF.